The 27 T cell receptor beta chains below were found in one sample sequenced in a study of chemoradiotherapy in HPV16-positive cancers. The method was immunoSEQ multiplex PCR; TCRdb's version includes in-frame clones alone and lacks a portion of them. The table shows some 16,000 clones, with more than 70% occurring only once. This specimen was collected from a patient who underwent chemoradiotherapy. All receptors derive from a human donor with HPV-associated anogenital cancer.

The rearrangement links TRBV5-1 to TRBJ2-2; D remains unclear. V lost 7 bases and J lost 2, with 15 bases in between. Germline V CDR1 and CDR2: SGHRS, YFSETQ. This CDR3 region has 15 residues. The CDR3 DNA is TGCGCCAGCGCGGATAAAGGCATCAACACCGGGGAGCTGTTTTTT. This gives the protein CASADKGINTGELFF.

The V gene is TRBV29-1, the J gene TRBJ2-7; no firm D call. V lost 5 bases, J lost 3 bases, and 8 bases lay in between. Germline V lookup: CDR1 SQVTM, CDR2 ANQGSEA. The CDR3 is made up of 11 amino acids. Here the CDR3 reads CSVKDVYEQYF. The CDR3 coding sequence is TGCAGCGTTAAGGACGTCTACGAGCAGTACTTC.

This chain connects TRBV7-2 to TRBJ2-3; 8 nucleotides agree with TRBD2. With V trimmed by 0 bases and J by 5 bases, 10 bases remained unmatched. Germline assignment: CDR1 SGHTA and CDR2 FQGNSA. The length of the CDR3 is 17 residues. This CDR3 reads CASSLAGTPGGLDTQYF. The CDR3 coding sequence is TGTGCCAGCAGCTTAGCGGGGACGCCGGGGGGGCTAGATACGCAGTATTTT.

This chain joins TRBV19 and TRBJ1-6; a weak D match, TRBD1 (5 bases). CDR3 length: 15 residues. Germline-derived CDR1 and CDR2 are LNHDA and SQIVND (reference sequence). Between the trimmed V and J ends, which lost 6 bases and 5 bases, there was a span of 14 bases. The CDR3 DNA is TGTGCCAGTAGGATACGGGGGACGGATAATTCACCCCTCCACTTT. Translation gives CASRIRGTDNSPLHF.

CDR3 sequence: CASSPRGKKLYEQYF. The CDR3 nucleotides are TGTGCCAGCAGTCCCCGGGGGAAGAAGCTCTACGAGCAGTACTTC. V and J are TRBV28 and TRBJ2-7; perhaps TRBD2 as D (6 bases). This CDR3 region has 15 residues. Trimming pared 5 bases from V and 3 bases from J, leaving 17 bases between. Germline loops: CDR1 MDHEN, CDR2 SYDVKM.

This chain joins TRBV9 and TRBJ2-3; 7 bases match TRBD2. This CDR3 region has 16 residues. Germline loops: CDR1 SGDLS, CDR2 YYNGEE. Unmatched junction bases numbered 13, after V lost 4 bases and J lost 5 bases. CDR3 region: CASSFPRERGEDTQYF. The CDR3 DNA reads TGTGCCAGCAGCTTCCCTCGGGAGCGGGGAGAAGATACGCAGTATTTT.

The chain uses TRBV4-1 and TRBJ1-5, with D perhaps TRBD1 (5 bases). The CDR3 extends over 16 amino acids. CDR1 and CDR2 (germline): MGHRA, YSYEKL. Deletions cut 4 bases from V and 2 bases from J, with 15 bases between. The chain's CDR3 is CASSPIGTGRNQPQHF. CDR3 DNA sequence: TGCGCCAGCAGCCCGATTGGAACAGGACGCAATCAGCCCCAGCATTTT.

The chain couples TRBV7-3 to TRBJ2-1; a possible D gene is TRBD1 (6 bases). CDR3 length: 17 amino acids. The V end lost 4 bases, the J end lost 10 bases, and 26 bases lay between the germline ends. The germline gives CDR1 SGHTA, CDR2 FQGTGA. In nucleotides, the CDR3 is TGTGCCAGCAGCTACCCGAAGGGGGAATACCACAATTGCGAGCAGTTCTTC. As protein: CASSYPKGEYHNCEQFF.

This CDR3 reads CASSIKEGGLVMNTEAFF. DNA for the CDR3: TGTGCCAGTAGTATTAAGGAGGGGGGTTTGGTTATGAACACTGAAGCTTTCTTT. V is TRBV19 and J is TRBJ1-1, with D possibly TRBD1 on 6 matching bases. The germline gives CDR1 LNHDA, CDR2 SQIVND (reference sequence). CDR3 length: 18 amino acids. Trimming removed 3 bases at V and 0 bases at J, with 20 bases between. The complete variable domain, with remaining parts taken from reference TRBV19 and TRBJ1-1, reads DGGITQSPKYLFRKEGQNVTLSCEQNLNHDAMYWYRQDPGQGLRLIYYSQIVNDFQKGDIAEGYSVSREKKESFPLTVTSAQKNPTAFYLCASSIKEGGLVMNTEAFFGQGTRLTVV.

V gene TRBV2 combines with J gene TRBJ2-5; TRBD2 matches 7 bases. CDR3 length: 15 amino acids. Germline V gene sequence: CDR1 SNHLY, CDR2 FYNNEI. V lost 4 bases and J lost 5; bases outside the gene matches: 10. CDR3 nucleotide sequence: TGTGCCAGCAGTGGAGGCTTGGGAGGGCAGGAGACCCAGTACTTC. It is translated as CASSGGLGGQETQYF.

The rearrangement links TRBV9 to TRBJ2-2, with D maybe TRBD2 (7 bases). This CDR3 comprises 16 residues. Germline CDR1 SGDLS, CDR2 YYNGEE. V lost 5 bases and J lost 0, with 14 bases in between. CDR3 sequence (DNA): TGTGCCAGCAGGGAAGGGGGGGGATCGAACACCGGGGAGCTGTTTTTT. Translated, it gives CASREGGGSNTGELFF.

The chain has TRBV7-6 and TRBJ2-5, with TRBD2 matching 13 bases. V trimming: 5 bases; J trimming: 4 bases; junction bases outside the gene matches: 7. The CDR3 has 16 residues. Germline loops: CDR1 SGHVS, CDR2 FNYEAQ. CDR3 loop: CASSTSRLAGGETQYF. In nucleotides, the CDR3 is TGTGCCAGCAGCACCAGTAGACTAGCGGGAGGAGAGACCCAGTACTTC.

This chain uses TRBV27 with TRBJ1-1; maybe TRBD1 (5 bases). V gave up 10 bases and J gave up 5 bases, with 20 bases separating them. The CDR3 extends over 14 amino acids. Per germline, CDR1 MNHEY and CDR2 SMNVEV (reference sequence). CDR3 nucleotide sequence: TGTGCCACCCGCCGTGGGGGGGGTAGTACTGAAGCTTTCTTT. The encoded protein is CATRRGGGSTEAFF.

This rearrangement joins TRBV19 to TRBJ2-1; no definite D call. V was trimmed by 3 bases and J by 4 bases, leaving 13 bases between them. The CDR3 runs 15 residues. Looked up from germline, CDR1 is LNHDA and CDR2 is SQIVND (reference sequence). CDR3 bases: TGTGCCAGTAGTATTCGTGCCGGGTCTTACAATGAGCAGTTCTTC. It is translated as CASSIRAGSYNEQFF.

V usage is TRBV11-2 and J usage is TRBJ2-3, with D possibly being TRBD2 (5 bases). The CDR3 is 15 residues long. V lost 5 bases and J lost 3, with 15 bases in between. Germline V CDR1 and CDR2: SGHAT, FQNNGV. CDR3: CASSQSGVGTDTQYF. In nucleotides, the CDR3 is TGTGCCAGCAGCCAGTCCGGGGTAGGGACAGATACGCAGTATTTT.

The genes are TRBV5-8 and TRBJ2-6; D remains unclear. CDR1 and CDR2 from the germline V gene are SGHTS and YDEGEE. Trimming stripped 0 bases from V and 1 base from J, with 5 bases between. CDR3 length: 15 residues. The CDR3 DNA sequence: TGTGCCAGCAGCTTGGGCTTTTCTGGGGCCAACGTCCTGACTTTC. It is translated as CASSLGFSGANVLTF.

The V call is TRBV6-6, the J call TRBJ1-6; 11 nucleotides match TRBD1. The CDR3 length is 14 residues. Trimming cost V 8 bases and J 8 bases; bases outside gene matches: 5. Germline V CDR1 and CDR2: MNHNY, SVGAGI (reference sequence). CDR3 sequence (DNA): TGTGCCAGCTTGAGGACAGGGGGCGATTCACCCCTCCACTTT. Amino acid sequence: CASLRTGGDSPLHF.

This clone was detected a few times. The V gene is TRBV5-4, the J gene TRBJ2-6; D is perhaps TRBD1 (6 bases). The germline V gene has CDR1 SGHNT and CDR2 YYREEE (reference sequence). V lost 4 bases, J lost 3 bases, and 20 bases lay in between. The CDR3 loop spans 18 amino acids. CDR3 residues: CASSNKRGFPGGANVLTF. The CDR3 DNA follows: TGTGCCAGCAGCAATAAAAGGGGGTTCCCCGGTGGGGCCAACGTCCTGACTTTC.

The chain employs TRBV7-2 and TRBJ2-2, with 10 bases identical to TRBD1. With V trimmed by 5 bases and J by 4 bases, 10 bases remained unmatched. Germline CDR1 reads SGHTA; CDR2 reads FQGNSA. The CDR3 extends over 17 amino acids. The CDR3 DNA is TGTGCCAGCAGCGGAGTCCGGGGGACAGGGGCCACCGGGGAGCTGTTTTTT. It specifies CASSGVRGTGATGELFF.

This clone was found a few times. V usage is TRBV5-8 and J usage is TRBJ2-4, with TRBD1 matching over 7 bases. Trimming at V came to 4 bases and at J to 0 bases, leaving 7 bases not matched to a gene. In germline, CDR1 is SGHTS, CDR2 YDEGEE. CDR3 size: 16 residues. The CDR3 is CASSPGQAIAKNIQYF. The CDR3, as DNA: TGTGCCAGCAGCCCTGGACAGGCAATAGCCAAAAACATTCAGTACTTC. The full variable domain, completed using reference TRBV5-8 and TRBJ2-4, is EAGVTQSPTHLIKTRGQQATLRCSPISGHTSVYWYQQALGLGLQFLLWYDEGEERNRGNFPPRFSGRQFPNYSSELNVNALELEDSALYLCASSPGQAIAKNIQYFGAGTRLSVL.

V gene TRBV6-7 combines with J gene TRBJ1-3, with 8 bases matching TRBD1. TRBV6-7 is filed as an ORF, its function uncertain. The V and J ends lost 6 bases and 3 bases, in that order; junction bases with no gene match: 10. CDR3 length: 16 residues. DNA of the CDR3: TGTGCCAGCAGCAAATGGACAGGGAGCTTTGGAAACACCATATATTTT. Translating it yields CASSKWTGSFGNTIYF.

The chain has TRBV7-6 and TRBJ2-7; 8 bases align to TRBD2. With 1 base clipped from V and 6 bases from J, the junction kept 2 bases outside the gene matches. CDR1 SGHVS and CDR2 FNYEAQ come from the germline V gene. The CDR3 consists of 13 residues. CDR3 sequence: CASSLDGRGEQYF. The CDR3 DNA reads as TGTGCCAGCAGCTTAGACGGGAGGGGCGAGCAGTACTTC.

This chain connects TRBV5-4 to TRBJ1-2; D is possibly TRBD1 (5 bases). Per germline, CDR1 SGHNT and CDR2 YYREEE (reference sequence). This CDR3 contains 13 residues. Trimming took 4 bases from V and 13 from J, leaving 20 bases between them. Here the CDR3 reads CASSPPNGAPGTF. The CDR3 nucleotides read TGTGCCAGCAGCCCCCCCAACGGGGCCCCGGGCACCTTC.

The chain combines TRBV2 with TRBJ2-1; no clear D. Germline V gene data show CDR1 as SNHLY and CDR2 as FYNNEI. The germline V and J ends were trimmed by 2 bases and 8 bases, with 16 bases remaining between them. The CDR3 length is 15 residues. DNA for the CDR3: TGTGCCAGCAGTGAATCGAGTAGGGCTCTCCATGAGCAGTTCTTC. Its translation: CASSESSRALHEQFF.

This chain connects TRBV18 to TRBJ1-3, with D unclear. With 6 bases removed from V and 2 bases from J, the gap between germline ends came to 20 bases. The CDR3 covers 17 residues. CDR1 KGHSH and CDR2 LQKENI come from the germline V gene. The CDR3 loop is CASSPTPELGPGNTIYF. The CDR3 DNA follows: TGTGCCAGCTCTCCAACACCAGAGTTAGGTCCTGGAAACACCATATATTTT.

The chain joins TRBV19 to TRBJ2-5, with D perhaps TRBD1 (6 bases). The DNA end is more similar to TRBJ2-7, so the J call may be wrong. Germline CDR1 is LNHDA and CDR2 is SQIVND (reference sequence). The CDR3 sequence is 14 residues long. The DNA of the CDR3 is TGTGCCAGTAGTCGGACAGCCGGAGGAGACGAGCAGTACTTC. Protein: CASSRTAGGDEQYF.

This chain joins TRBV7-6 and TRBJ2-5, with 7 bases that match TRBD2. The V segment lost 7 bases and the J segment 5 bases; nucleotides outside the gene matches: 10. The CDR3 is 14 amino acids. CDR1 is SGHVS, CDR2 FNYEAQ, per germline. The CDR3 DNA follows: TGTGCCAGCAACAGCGGGGAGCGCCCCGAGACCCAGTACTTC. Translation: CASNSGERPETQYF.